This T cell receptor beta chain came from a study of T cells in localized non-small cell lung cancer. Whole-study findings and limits: Peak T cell clonality was found in uninvolved adjacent lung, exceeding tumor.

About this clone: The antigen remains unidentified.

The protocol was immunoSEQ multiplex PCR, while the TCRdb copy is restricted to in-frame clones and leaves out a portion. The sample holds roughly 30,000 clones, 85% to 90% seen once. This CDR3 has 15 amino acids. Trimming removed 4 bases at V and 5 bases at J, with 18 bases between. The germline V gene has CDR1 SGHNT and CDR2 YYREEE (reference sequence). The chain recombines TRBV5-4 with TRBJ2-5, with TRBD2 as a possible D gene (6 bases). Sequencing used peripheral blood, obtained before any cancer treatment. The sequence derives from a female donor older than 55 with stage I lung adenocarcinoma. DNA for the CDR3: TGTGCCAGCAGCCCCGATCTACCAGGGAGGGAGACCCAGTACTTC. Protein: CASSPDLPGRETQYF.